These 8 T cell receptor beta chains were all obtained from the same sample, sequenced in a study of T cell responses to AZD1222 COVID-19 vaccine. Some clones are missing from TCRdb's copy, which holds only in-frame ones; the method was immunoSEQ multiplex PCR. The table lists 90,000 to 120,000 clones, approximately 90% of them singletons. The source material was peripheral blood, sampled on day 0 of AZD1222 vaccination. These TCRs come from an adult in good health.

The count of this clone is one. V gene TRBV19 combines with J gene TRBJ1-2; D is unresolved. V gave up 9 bases and J gave up 6 bases, with 14 bases separating them. CDR1 and CDR2 (germline): LNHDA, SQIVND (reference sequence). This CDR3 has 12 amino acids. CDR3 nucleotide sequence: TGTGCCAGCCACCGGGAGTTTGATGGCTACACCTTC. Translation: CASHREFDGYTF.

V is TRBV9 and J is TRBJ2-7; 8 nucleotides line up with TRBD1. The V and J ends lost 3 bases and 5 bases, in that order; junction bases with no gene match: 7. This CDR3 comprises 14 residues. In germline, CDR1 is SGDLS, CDR2 YYNGEE. This CDR3 is CASSGQGAQNEQYF. In DNA form, the CDR3 reads TGTGCCAGCAGCGGGCAGGGGGCGCAAAACGAGCAGTACTTC.

This rearrangement joins TRBV6-5 to TRBJ1-2, with TRBD1 matching over 8 bases. The CDR3 consists of 15 residues. The germline V gene encodes CDR1 MNHEY and CDR2 SVGAGI. V was pared by 5 bases and J by 8 bases, with 13 bases of the junction left unmatched. The CDR3 region has the DNA TGTGCCAGCAGTCTGATGACAGGGGAAAGTGGAGGCTACACCTTC. Amino acids: CASSLMTGESGGYTF.

The chain employs TRBV27 and TRBJ1-5; D is ambiguous. V dropped 3 bases and J dropped 2 bases, with 8 bases sitting between them. The V gene's germline CDR1 is MNHEY and CDR2 SMNVEV (reference sequence). The CDR3 totals 14 residues. DNA for the CDR3: TGTGCCAGCAGTTTTGTGTATGGCAATCAGCCCCAGCATTTT. Translation: CASSFVYGNQPQHF.

The J gene is TRBJ1-2, the V gene TRBV3-1 (or the pseudogene TRBV3-2), with D hard to call. The germline V and J ends were trimmed by 4 bases and 0 bases, with 18 bases remaining between them. The germline V gene has CDR1 LGHDT and CDR2 YNNKEL (reference sequence). The CDR3 totals 17 residues. The CDR3 spells CASSPQLDHRANYGYTF. CDR3 sequence (DNA): TGTGCCAGCAGCCCTCAGCTGGACCACAGAGCTAACTATGGCTACACCTTC.

This chain joins TRBV5-4 and TRBJ1-1; no firm D call. V dropped 4 bases and J dropped 0 bases, with 16 bases sitting between them. CDR3 size: 16 residues. Germline V lookup: CDR1 SGHNT, CDR2 YYREEE (reference sequence). The CDR3 DNA follows: TGTGCCAGCAGCCCTACCGTAGCACGGGTGAACACTGAAGCTTTCTTT. This sequence encodes CASSPTVARVNTEAFF. Together with reference TRBV5-4 and TRBJ1-1, the CDR3 gives the full variable domain: ETGVTQSPTHLIKTRGQQVTLRCSSQSGHNTVSWYQQALGQGPQFIFQYYREEENGRGNFPPRFSGLQFPNYSSELNVNALELDDSALYLCASSPTVARVNTEAFFGQGTRLTVV.

About this clone itself: The CDR3 does not close with the conserved phenylalanine or tryptophan, likely indicating a read error. J is TRBJ1-6 and V is TRBV4-1; weak D call: TRBD1 (5 bases). Trimming pared 0 bases from V and 7 bases from J, leaving 13 bases between. This CDR3 comprises 16 residues. The germline V gene has CDR1 MGHRA and CDR2 YSYEKL. In DNA, the CDR3 is TGCGCCAGCAGCCAAGAATGGGGGGGACGGAATTCACCCCTCCACCTT. Protein product: CASSQEWGGRNSPLHL.

The chain's CDR3 is CASSYPIGGSTYEQYF. CDR3 DNA: TGTGCCAGCAGTTACCCCATAGGGGGATCGACCTACGAGCAGTACTTC. The chain is built from TRBV6-5 and TRBJ2-7; tentative D call: TRBD1 (6 bases). The CDR3 is 16 residues long. CDR1 is MNHEY, CDR2 SVGAGI, per germline. The germline V and J ends were trimmed by 2 bases and 2 bases, with 16 bases remaining between them.